This TCR beta chain was captured in a study of blood T cell repertoires in COVID-19 (dated by TCRdb to about 2020). At the level of the whole study: The collaborator samples originated in the United States, Italy and Spain and spanned the acute and convalescent phases of COVID-19. The material from the prospective study consisted of cDNA or gDNA derived from T cells, B-cell-depleted T cells, or PBMCs. Deeply sampled blood TCRbeta repertoires from subjects exposed to, actively infected with, or recovered from COVID-19 were included in the dataset. A freely available public database, intended as a resource for researchers studying the immune response to SARS-CoV-2, is where the repertoires were released. The samples were drawn from two sources: the first 160 participants of the ongoing ImmuneRACE study, and some 1,300 subjects contributed by 6 global collaborators. The sample metadata nearly always contained a de-identified subject ID, COVID-19 status, age in years and sex. Where HLA class I and class II types were available, the types were taken from metadata supplied by the sample provider, not from assay-based typing. What the authors observed across the whole study: How much clinical and demographic metadata was included differed by source and by participant, and the metadata was provided uncurated.

About this clone: The antigen it binds to is not known. No quality values exist for individual bases; no much larger clone is one base distant.

TCRbeta CDR3 regions were amplified from genomic DNA using the immunoSEQ Assay, a bias-controlled multiplex PCR. In the paper's pipeline: The number of nucleated cells in each sample was estimated by amplification of reference gene primers within the assay. Sequence reads were collapsed and filtered to measure the absolute abundance of every unique TCRbeta CDR3 rearrangement. For each sample, productive Simpson clonality was calculated by taking the square root of Simpson's diversity index across productive rearrangements. TCRdb carries this immuneACCESS record with in-frame sequences only. Its versions omit some clonotypes, under half of them owing to an unresolved V gene in the studies checked, with the rest unexplained. For V, J and clone size, that table is used; D and trimming come from the DNA. This sample gives more than 200,000 clones in total; roughly nine tenths of them show up just once. Roughly 2% of the sample is held by the ten biggest clonotypes.

The CDR3 measures 13 amino acids from cysteine to phenylalanine. CDR3 DNA only is kept here, 39 bases in frame from base 1. Trimming at the junction amounts to 3 bases on V and 8 bases on J, and the germline ends lie 13 bases apart. As encoded in the germline V gene (reference sequence), CDR1 is LNHDA while CDR2 is SQIVND. Whole blood was collected in K2EDTA tubes by collaborating institutions according to the institutions' own protocols. For TCRbeta analysis, collaborators shipped samples in one of three forms: frozen whole blood, isolated PBMCs, or DNA extracted from either of those sample types. The sequenced sample was peripheral blood. The receptor comes from a woman aged 45-65 years with acute or convalescent COVID-19. The sequence joins TRBV19 to TRBJ1-2; TRBD1 is perhaps the D gene, given 6 matching bases. The DNA sequence follows: TGTGCCAGTAGTATGGGGGCAGGGTACGGCTACACCTTC. Its protein reads: CASSMGAGYGYTF.